Shown below are 17 T cell receptor beta chains from a single sample sequenced in a study of cytomegalovirus exposure and HLA in healthy donors. Here immunoSEQ multiplex PCR was the method, and the copy in TCRdb shows in-frame clones only, minus some. The data contain 120,000 to 150,000 clones, about 87% of them singletons. The sequencing sample was made of PBMCs. Receptor source: a man between 18 and 35 years old in good health and CMV-seropositive.

The V call is TRBV14, the J call TRBJ1-3; TRBD1 matches at 8 bases. Germline trimming cut 5 bases from V and 2 bases from J; bases unmatched to any gene: 5. CDR1 and CDR2 (germline): SGHDN, FVKESK. This CDR3 is built from 15 residues. CDR3 in amino acids: CASSTLTGAGNTIYF. The DNA for the CDR3 is TGTGCCAGCAGCACCCTGACAGGGGCTGGAAACACCATATATTTT.

The rearrangement links TRBV7-2 to TRBJ2-3; D not certain. Looked up from germline, CDR1 is SGHTA and CDR2 is FQGNSA. This CDR3 has 12 residues. Between the trimmed V and J ends, which lost 5 bases and 2 bases, there was a span of 5 bases. CDR3: CASSLFTDTQYF. The CDR3 bases are TGTGCCAGCAGCCTATTCACAGATACGCAGTATTTT.

The chain employs TRBV9 and TRBJ2-1, with 9 bases fitting TRBD1. V shed 1 base, J shed 8 bases, and the junction held 4 bases outside the gene matches. CDR3 length: 14 amino acids. The V gene's germline CDR1 is SGDLS and CDR2 YYNGEE. The CDR3 DNA is TGTGCCAGCAGCGTATGGACAGGGGCGGATGAGCAGTTCTTC. Translation gives CASSVWTGADEQFF.

V is TRBV18 and J is TRBJ2-3; D is possibly TRBD2 (6 bases). CDR3 size: 16 residues. Trimming removed 4 bases at V and 1 base at J, with 15 bases between. Germline lookup yields CDR1 KGHSH and CDR2 LQKENI. Here the CDR3 reads CASSLGAPGGTDTQYF. CDR3 in DNA: TGTGCCAGCTCACTAGGGGCGCCGGGAGGCACAGATACGCAGTATTTT.

This clone was counted a few times. The rearrangement links TRBV19 to TRBJ1-2, with D uncertain. The CDR3 has 14 amino acids. The germline V gene has CDR1 LNHDA and CDR2 SQIVND (reference sequence). Trimming pared 4 bases from V and 8 bases from J, leaving 17 bases between. Written as DNA, the CDR3 is TGTGCCAGTAGTACGGGATTAGGGTCGGAGGGCTACACCTTC. Its protein is CASSTGLGSEGYTF.

This chain joins TRBV7-9 and TRBJ2-3; D might be TRBD1 (6 bases). Trimming cost V 6 bases and J 0 bases, with 13 bases left between them. CDR1 and CDR2 from the germline V gene are SEHNR and FQNEAQ (reference sequence). The CDR3 length is 15 residues. The CDR3 here is CASSFTGTSTDTQYF. In DNA form, the CDR3 reads TGTGCCAGCAGTTTTACAGGGACCAGCACAGATACGCAGTATTTT.

V usage is TRBV5-6 and J usage is TRBJ2-6; no definite D call. Germline V gives CDR1 SGHDT, CDR2 YYEEEE. The CDR3 loop spans 16 amino acids. Trimming took off 5 bases at V and 0 bases at J, with 12 bases between the two ends. The CDR3 reads CASSLRLNSGANVLTF. DNA of the CDR3: TGTGCCAGCAGTCTCAGACTGAACTCTGGGGCCAACGTCCTGACTTTC.

The genes are TRBV9 and TRBJ2-3; 8 bases match TRBD2. The CDR3 totals 16 residues. V lost 0 bases to trimming and J lost 1 base; unmatched junction nucleotides: 4. Per the germline V gene, CDR1 is SGDLS and CDR2 is YYNGEE. CDR3 loop: CASSVGHGGGTDTQYF. DNA for the CDR3: TGTGCCAGCAGCGTAGGTCACGGGGGGGGCACAGATACGCAGTATTTT.

J is TRBJ2-1 and V is TRBV6-4; 7 bases line up with TRBD2. The CDR3 contains 13 residues. Germline trimming cut 3 bases from V and 4 bases from J; bases unmatched to any gene: 0. Germline V lookup: CDR1 MRHNA, CDR2 SNTAGT. The CDR3 DNA is TGTGCCAGCAGTGAGCGGGAGTACAATGAGCAGTTCTTC. Translated: CASSEREYNEQFF.

This chain uses TRBV28 with TRBJ1-2; 7 bases are a match to TRBD1. Looked up from germline, CDR1 is MDHEN and CDR2 is SYDVKM. This CDR3 contains 14 residues. V gave up 2 bases and J gave up 8 bases; unmatched junction bases: 8. The CDR3 spells CASSLTDRWNGYTF. CDR3 in DNA: TGTGCCAGCAGTTTAACGGACAGGTGGAACGGCTACACCTTC.

The rearrangement joins TRBV7-9 to TRBJ2-2, with 11 positions matching TRBD2. Germline CDR1 is SEHNR and CDR2 is FQNEAQ (reference sequence). J gave up 11 bases and V 5 bases, and 19 bases lay outside the gene matches. The CDR3 spans 18 residues. CDR3 region: CASSHGGLAGGGVSELFF. DNA of the CDR3: TGTGCCAGCAGCCATGGCGGGCTAGCGGGAGGAGGAGTGAGTGAGCTGTTTTTT.

The V call is TRBV5-6, the J call TRBJ1-1; TRBD1 might be the D (6 bases). This CDR3 region has 16 residues. The germline V gene encodes CDR1 SGHDT and CDR2 YYEEEE. The V end was cut by 4 bases, the J end by 0 bases, with 16 bases between. DNA of the CDR3: TGTGCCAGCAGCGCGTTGACAGGTATCATGAACACTGAAGCTTTCTTT. It codes for CASSALTGIMNTEAFF.

V and J are TRBV5-1 and TRBJ1-2; no definite D call. The CDR3 sequence is 14 residues long. Germline CDR1 reads SGHRS; CDR2 reads YFSETQ. The germline V and J ends were trimmed by 0 bases and 4 bases, with 10 bases remaining between them. The CDR3 sequence is CASSLDPGPYGYTF. DNA of the CDR3: TGCGCCAGCAGCTTGGACCCAGGCCCCTATGGCTACACCTTC.

This chain joins TRBV27 and TRBJ1-2; 9 bases match TRBD1. CDR1 is MNHEY and CDR2 is SMNVEV in the germline V gene (reference sequence). With 6 bases clipped from V and 8 bases from J, the junction kept 13 bases outside the gene matches. This CDR3 contains 15 residues. CDR3 in amino acids: CASSPLSWGQGGYTF. CDR3 nucleotides: TGTGCCAGCAGCCCTCTCTCATGGGGACAGGGCGGCTACACCTTC.

This chain links TRBV6-5 with TRBJ1-2, with D perhaps TRBD1 (5 bases). Trimming took 2 bases from V and 5 from J, leaving 9 bases between them. This CDR3 comprises 13 residues. Germline CDR1 and CDR2: MNHEY and SVGAGI. For the CDR3, the DNA is TGTGCCAGCAGTTACGCGGGGCCTTATGGCTACACCTTC. Protein sequence: CASSYAGPYGYTF.

This clone was counted once. This sequence joins TRBV19 and TRBJ2-2; D is possibly TRBD2 (5 bases). The V end lost 3 bases, the J end lost 9 bases, and 11 bases lay between the germline ends. CDR1 and CDR2 from the germline V gene are LNHDA and SQIVND (reference sequence). This CDR3 is 13 amino acids long. CDR3 bases: TGTGCCAGTAGTATTGGGAGCTCCCGGGAGCTGTTTTTT. Protein: CASSIGSSRELFF.

Notes on this clone: The sample carries other DNA sequences with the same CDR3. V is TRBV27 and J is TRBJ1-5; D is unclear. The CDR3 runs 13 residues. The germline V and J ends were trimmed by 3 bases and 7 bases, with 10 bases remaining between them. Per the germline V gene, CDR1 is MNHEY and CDR2 is SMNVEV (reference sequence). CDR3 region: CASSFRVRQPQHF. The CDR3 DNA reads as TGTGCCAGCAGTTTCCGGGTAAGGCAGCCCCAGCATTTT.